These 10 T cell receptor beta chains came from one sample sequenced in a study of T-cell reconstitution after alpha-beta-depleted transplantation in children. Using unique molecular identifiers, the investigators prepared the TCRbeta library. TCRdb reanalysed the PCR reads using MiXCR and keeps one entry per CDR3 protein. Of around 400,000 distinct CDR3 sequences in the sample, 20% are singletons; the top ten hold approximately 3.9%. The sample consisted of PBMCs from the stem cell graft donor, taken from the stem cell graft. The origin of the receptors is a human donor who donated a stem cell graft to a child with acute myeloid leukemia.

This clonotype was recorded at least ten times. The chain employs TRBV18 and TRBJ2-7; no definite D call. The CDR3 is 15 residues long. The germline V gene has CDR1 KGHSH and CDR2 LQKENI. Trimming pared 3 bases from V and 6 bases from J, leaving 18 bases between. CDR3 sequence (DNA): TGTGCCAGCTCACCCGGCCGAGACAACCGGCGCGAGCAGTACTTC. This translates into CASSPGRDNRREQYF.

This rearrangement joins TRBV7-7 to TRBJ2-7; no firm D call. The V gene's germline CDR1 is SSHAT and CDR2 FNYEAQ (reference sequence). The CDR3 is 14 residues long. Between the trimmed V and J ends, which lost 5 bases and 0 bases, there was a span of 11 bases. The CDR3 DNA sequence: TGTGCCAGCAGCCTGAACCCGAGCTCCTACGAGCAGTACTTC. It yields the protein CASSLNPSSYEQYF. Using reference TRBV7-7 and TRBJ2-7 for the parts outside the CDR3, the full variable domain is GAGVSQSPRYKVTKRGQDVTLRCDPISSHATLYWYQQALGQGPEFLTYFNYEAQPDKSGLPSDRFSAERPEGSISTLTIQRTEQRDSAMYRCASSLNPSSYEQYFGPGTRLTVT.

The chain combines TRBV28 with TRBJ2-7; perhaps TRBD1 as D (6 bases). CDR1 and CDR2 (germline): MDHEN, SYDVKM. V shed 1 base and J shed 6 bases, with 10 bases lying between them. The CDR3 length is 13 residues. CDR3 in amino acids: CASSLSQGAEQYF. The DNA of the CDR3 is TGTGCCAGCAGTTTATCACAGGGTGCCGAGCAGTACTTC.

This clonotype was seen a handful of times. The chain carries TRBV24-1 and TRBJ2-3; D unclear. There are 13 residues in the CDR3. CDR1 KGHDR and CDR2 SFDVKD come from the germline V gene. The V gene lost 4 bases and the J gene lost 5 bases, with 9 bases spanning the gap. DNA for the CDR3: TGTGCCACCAGTGAGGGTGGGGAAGATACGCAGTATTTT. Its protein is CATSEGGEDTQYF.

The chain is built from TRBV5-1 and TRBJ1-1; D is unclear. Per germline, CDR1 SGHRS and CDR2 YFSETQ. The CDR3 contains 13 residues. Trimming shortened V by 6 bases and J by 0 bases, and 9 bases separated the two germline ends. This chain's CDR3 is CASKTGVNTEAFF. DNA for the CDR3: TGCGCCAGCAAAACTGGGGTGAACACTGAAGCTTTCTTT.

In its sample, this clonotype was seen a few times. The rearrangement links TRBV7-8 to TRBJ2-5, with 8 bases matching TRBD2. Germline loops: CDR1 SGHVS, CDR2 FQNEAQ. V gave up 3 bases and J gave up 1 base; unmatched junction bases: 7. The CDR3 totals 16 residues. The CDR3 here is CASSLFAGGPQETQYF. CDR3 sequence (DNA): TGTGCCAGCAGCTTGTTCGCGGGAGGCCCCCAAGAGACCCAGTACTTC.

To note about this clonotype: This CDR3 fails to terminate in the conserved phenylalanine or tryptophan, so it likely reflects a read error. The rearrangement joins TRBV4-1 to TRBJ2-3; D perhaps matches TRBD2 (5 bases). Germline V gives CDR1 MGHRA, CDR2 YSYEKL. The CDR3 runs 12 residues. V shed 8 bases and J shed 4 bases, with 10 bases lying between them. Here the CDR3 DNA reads TGCGCCAGCGTGGGGAGCTCAGATACGCAGTATTGT. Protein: CASVGSSDTQYC.

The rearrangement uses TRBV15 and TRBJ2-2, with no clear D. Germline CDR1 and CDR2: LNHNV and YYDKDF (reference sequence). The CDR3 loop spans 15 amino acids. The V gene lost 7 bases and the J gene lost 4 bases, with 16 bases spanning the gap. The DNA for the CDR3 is TGTGCCACCAAGTCCATAGGGCGAGGCACCGGGGAGCTGTTTTTT. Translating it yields CATKSIGRGTGELFF.

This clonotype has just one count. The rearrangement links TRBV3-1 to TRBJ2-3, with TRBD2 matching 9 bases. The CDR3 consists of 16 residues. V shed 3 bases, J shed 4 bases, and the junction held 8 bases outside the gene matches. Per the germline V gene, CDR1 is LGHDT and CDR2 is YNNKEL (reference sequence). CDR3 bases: TGTGCCAGCAGCCACCGCGGGAGGGCCTCGGCAGATACGCAGTATTTT. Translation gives CASSHRGRASADTQYF.

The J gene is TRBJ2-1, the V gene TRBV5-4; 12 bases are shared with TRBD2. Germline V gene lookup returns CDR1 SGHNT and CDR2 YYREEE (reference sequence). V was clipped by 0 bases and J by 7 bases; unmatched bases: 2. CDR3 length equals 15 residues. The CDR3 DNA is TGTGCCAGCAGCTTGGGGACTAGCGGGGCTAATGAGCAGTTCTTC. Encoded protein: CASSLGTSGANEQFF.